The 21 T cell receptor beta chains below all came from one sample that was sequenced in a study of cytomegalovirus exposure and HLA in healthy donors. It was with 60 Vbeta and 13 Jbeta primers that the PCR ran. Clones were read by immunoSEQ multiplex PCR, and TCRdb kept only the in-frame ones, dropping some. The data hold about 180,000 clones, with 75% to 85% observed a single time. The specimen sequenced was PBMCs. The receptors here all came from a woman under 40 in good health and CMV-seronegative.

A remark on this clone: Sequence at one end of the junction differs from germline and may be a read error. The genes are TRBV6-5 and TRBJ2-4; the D gene is possibly TRBD1 (6 bases). Germline loops: CDR1 MNHEY, CDR2 SVGAGI. The CDR3 sequence is 15 residues long. Here the CDR3 reads CASSPGVLAKNSQYF. The CDR3 DNA reads TGTGCCAGCAGTCCAGGGGTCCTAGCCAAAAACAGTCAGTACTTC.

V gene TRBV6-5 combines with J gene TRBJ1-6; D unclear. The germline CDR1 and CDR2 sequences are MNHEY and SVGAGI. The ends were cut back, 5 bases at V and 5 bases at J, with 10 bases in the middle. The CDR3 is 14 amino acids. This CDR3 is CASSDYRDNSPLHF. The CDR3 DNA reads TGTGCCAGCAGTGACTACAGAGATAATTCACCCCTCCACTTT.

The chain recombines TRBV5-1 with TRBJ2-5; TRBD2 matches at 12 bases. The trim removed 3 bases at V and 0 bases at J, leaving 3 bases unmatched. Germline CDR1 SGHRS, CDR2 YFSETQ. The CDR3 has 16 amino acids. CDR3 residues: CASSSLAGGYQETQYF. The CDR3 DNA follows: TGCGCCAGCAGCTCTCTAGCGGGGGGGTACCAAGAGACCCAGTACTTC.

V is TRBV5-1 and J is TRBJ1-1; 11 positions match TRBD1. V lost 3 bases to trimming and J lost 1 base; unmatched junction nucleotides: 2. The CDR3 sequence is 15 residues long. Germline V gene lookup returns CDR1 SGHRS and CDR2 YFSETQ. The DNA for the CDR3 is TGCGCCAGCAGCTCCGGGACAGGGGGGAACACTGAAGCTTTCTTT. Residues: CASSSGTGGNTEAFF. Full variable domain (remainder filled in from reference TRBV5-1 and TRBJ1-1): KAGVTQTPRYLIKTRGQQVTLSCSPISGHRSVSWYQQTPGQGLQFLFEYFSETQRNKGNFPGRFSGRQFSNSRSEMNVSTLELGDSALYLCASSSGTGGNTEAFFGQGTRLTVV.

Concerning this clone itself: The junction and the germline gene differ at one end; a read error may be behind it. The V gene is TRBV30, the J gene TRBJ2-6; 9 positions agree with TRBD1. Germline V gene data show CDR1 as GTSNPN and CDR2 as SVGIG (reference sequence). The CDR3 loop spans 15 amino acids. CDR3 loop: CAWDRGSSGANGLTF. In nucleotides, the CDR3 is TGTGCCTGGGACAGGGGGTCCTCTGGGGCCAACGGCCTGACTTTC.

The V and J genes are TRBV2 and TRBJ1-6; TRBD1 aligns across 9 bases. This CDR3 has 15 residues. V lost 8 bases to trimming and J lost 3 bases; unmatched junction nucleotides: 5. CDR1 is SNHLY, CDR2 FYNNEI, per germline. In nucleotides, the CDR3 is TGTGCCAGCTCCGGACAGGGGAACTATAATTCACCCCTCCACTTT. The encoded protein is CASSGQGNYNSPLHF.

The V call is TRBV5-1, the J call TRBJ2-1; the match to TRBD2 covers 13 bases. This CDR3 comprises 17 residues. CDR1 and CDR2 from the germline V gene are SGHRS and YFSETQ. Trimming cost V 4 bases and J 1 base; bases outside gene matches: 5. This chain's CDR3 is CASSLRTSGGSYNEQFF. DNA of the CDR3: TGCGCCAGCAGCCTGAGGACTAGCGGGGGTTCCTACAATGAGCAGTTCTTC. The complete variable domain, with remaining parts taken from reference TRBV5-1 and TRBJ2-1, reads KAGVTQTPRYLIKTRGQQVTLSCSPISGHRSVSWYQQTPGQGLQFLFEYFSETQRNKGNFPGRFSGRQFSNSRSEMNVSTLELGDSALYLCASSLRTSGGSYNEQFFGPGTRLTVL.

The V gene is TRBV4-1, the J gene TRBJ2-5; 7 bases are a match to TRBD2. The J call is uncertain, as TRBJ2-7 better fits the DNA end. The CDR3 runs to 15 residues. CDR1 is MGHRA, CDR2 YSYEKL, per germline. For the CDR3, the DNA is TGCGCCAGCAGCCAGTCCGCCGGACTAGCCTACGAGCAGTACTTC. Amino acid sequence: CASSQSAGLAYEQYF.

J is TRBJ1-5 and V is TRBV2, with 7 bases fitting TRBD1. From germline, CDR1 is SNHLY and CDR2 FYNNEI. V was clipped by 6 bases and J by 4 bases; unmatched bases: 9. The CDR3 contains 15 residues. The CDR3 reads CASSDPGQNNQPQHF. DNA for the CDR3: TGTGCCAGCAGCGACCCGGGACAGAATAATCAGCCCCAGCATTTT.

The rearrangement uses TRBV5-5 and TRBJ1-5; TRBD1 aligns across 10 bases. Unmatched junction bases numbered 3, after V lost 1 base and J lost 5 bases. CDR3 length: 15 amino acids. Looked up from germline, CDR1 is SGHKS and CDR2 is YYEKEE (reference sequence). The CDR3: CASSLFGTGDQPQHF. CDR3 nucleotides: TGTGCCAGCAGCTTGTTCGGGACAGGGGATCAGCCCCAGCATTTT. Variable domain in full (rest from reference TRBV5-5 and TRBJ1-5): DAGVTQSPTHLIKTRGQQVTLRCSPISGHKSVSWYQQVLGQGPQFIFQYYEKEERGRGNFPDRFSARQFPNYSSELNVNALLLGDSALYLCASSLFGTGDQPQHFGDGTRLSIL.

CDR3 sequence (DNA): TGTGCCAGCAGCCATCAGGGAAATAATTCACCCCTCCACTTT. Its protein product is CASSHQGNNSPLHF. The V gene is TRBV7-9, the J gene TRBJ1-6; maybe TRBD1 (5 bases). This CDR3 is 14 amino acids long. Germline V lookup: CDR1 SEHNR, CDR2 FQNEAQ (reference sequence). V gave up 5 bases and J gave up 5 bases, with 10 bases separating them.

This clone was observed a handful of times. V and J are TRBV9 and TRBJ1-3, with D possibly matching TRBD1 (5 bases). Trimming stripped 2 bases from V and 0 bases from J, with 12 bases between. The V gene's germline CDR1 is SGDLS and CDR2 YYNGEE. This CDR3 is 16 amino acids long. This CDR3 reads CASSVFGGDSGNTIYF. DNA of the CDR3: TGTGCCAGCAGCGTGTTTGGGGGGGACTCTGGAAACACCATATATTTT. Filled out from reference TRBV9 and TRBJ1-3, the complete variable domain reads DSGVTQTPKHLITATGQRVTLRCSPRSGDLSVYWYQQSLDQGLQFLIQYYNGEERAKGNILERFSAQQFPDLHSELNLSSLELGDSALYFCASSVFGGDSGNTIYFGEGSWLTVV.

The chain links TRBV7-3 to TRBJ2-2, with D perhaps TRBD1 (6 bases). CDR1 and CDR2 from the germline V gene are SGHTA and FQGTGA. V shed 0 bases and J shed 5 bases, with 16 bases lying between them. This CDR3 region has 17 residues. CDR3 in amino acids: CASSLTRAGELTGELFF. The CDR3 nucleotides are TGTGCCAGCAGCTTAACGAGGGCAGGGGAGTTGACCGGGGAGCTGTTTTTT.

The J gene is TRBJ2-1, the V gene TRBV7-3; 8 bases align to TRBD2. The V gene end was trimmed by 4 bases and the J gene end by 4 bases; junction bases not matched to a gene: 6. There are 15 residues in the CDR3. Germline values: CDR1 SGHTA, CDR2 FQGTGA. The CDR3 spells CASSSTGTRYNEQFF. CDR3 nucleotide sequence: TGTGCCAGCAGCTCAACCGGGACTAGATACAATGAGCAGTTCTTC.

This chain links TRBV7-2 with TRBJ2-4; TRBD1 agrees at 8 bases. The CDR3 is made up of 17 amino acids. Per germline, CDR1 SGHTA and CDR2 FQGNSA. The ends lost 5 bases at V and 2 bases at J; junction bases unmatched: 11. CDR3 DNA: TGTGCCAGCAGCCCGCTCGGACAGGGAAAAACCAAAAACATTCAGTACTTC. Translation gives CASSPLGQGKTKNIQYF. The whole variable domain, remainder taken from reference TRBV7-2 and TRBJ2-4, is GAGVSQSPSNKVTEKGKDVELRCDPISGHTALYWYRQSLGQGLEFLIYFQGNSAPDKSGLPSDRFSAERTGGSVSTLTIQRTQQEDSAVYLCASSPLGQGKTKNIQYFGAGTRLSVL.

The chain combines TRBV27 with TRBJ1-2; 7 bases are shared with TRBD1. After removal of 7 bases from V and 4 bases from J, the junction contained 15 bases not matched to a gene. The CDR3 consists of 16 residues. Germline loops: CDR1 MNHEY, CDR2 SMNVEV (reference sequence). The CDR3 loop reads CASTTTGAAMGYGYTF. DNA for the CDR3: TGTGCCAGCACCACAACAGGGGCAGCTATGGGCTATGGCTACACCTTC.

The chain employs TRBV5-1 and TRBJ1-4; 7 nucleotides line up with TRBD1. The germline V gene encodes CDR1 SGHRS and CDR2 YFSETQ. This CDR3 contains 14 residues. Trimming took 4 bases from V and 8 from J; bases not matched to a gene: 8. The CDR3 sequence is CASSPGTVREKLFF. The CDR3 DNA reads as TGCGCCAGCAGCCCGGGGACAGTTAGGGAAAAACTGTTTTTT.

This clone was counted only a few times. V gene TRBV20-1 combines with J gene TRBJ1-1, with TRBD1 identical over 7 bases. V was clipped by 6 bases and J by 4 bases; unmatched bases: 2. The CDR3 spans 11 residues. Germline V lookup: CDR1 DFQATT, CDR2 SNEGSKA (reference sequence). The CDR3 is CSASGGTEAFF. CDR3 in DNA: TGCAGTGCGTCAGGGGGCACTGAAGCTTTCTTT.

This clone appeared once. The junction departs from germline at one end; a sequencing error may be responsible. In DNA, the CDR3 is TGTTCCAGCAGCCTGTCTAGCACGTACGAGCAGTACTTC. As protein: CSSSLSSTYEQYF. The chain combines TRBV7-9 with TRBJ2-7; D is possibly TRBD2 (5 bases). Looked up from germline, CDR1 is SEHNR and CDR2 is FQNEAQ (reference sequence). This CDR3 region has 13 residues.

V usage is TRBV11-2 and J usage is TRBJ2-1, with 11 bases that match TRBD2. The CDR3 has 16 amino acids. V was pared by 6 bases and J by 5 bases, with 9 bases of the junction left unmatched. From germline, CDR1 is SGHAT and CDR2 FQNNGV. CDR3 in amino acids: CASRQTGLAANNEQFF. The CDR3 nucleotides are TGTGCCAGCAGGCAAACGGGACTAGCGGCGAACAATGAGCAGTTCTTC.

The V gene is TRBV28, the J gene TRBJ2-5; D is undetermined. This CDR3 contains 15 residues. Germline V gives CDR1 MDHEN, CDR2 SYDVKM. V lost 8 bases and J lost 5, with 21 bases in between. The CDR3 reads CASQNPGSSWETQYF. CDR3 bases: TGTGCCAGCCAAAACCCAGGTTCCTCATGGGAGACCCAGTACTTC.